The 29 T cell receptor beta chains listed next were all sequenced from one sample in a study of T cell responses to AZD1222 COVID-19 vaccine. Measured with immunoSEQ multiplex PCR; TCRdb has only the in-frame clones, and not every one. The sample yields 90,000 to 100,000 clones, approximately 90% seen once. Specimen: peripheral blood, collected on day 0 of AZD1222 vaccination. The source is an adult in good health.

The J gene is TRBJ2-1, the V gene TRBV19; D not resolved. Germline CDR1 LNHDA, CDR2 SQIVND (reference sequence). V shed 1 base and J shed 4 bases, with 14 bases lying between them. The CDR3 loop spans 16 amino acids. This CDR3 is CASSIGRALGYNEQFF. The CDR3 nucleotides are TGTGCCAGTAGTATAGGAAGGGCCCTTGGATACAATGAGCAGTTCTTC.

The chain uses TRBV6-5 and TRBJ1-4; D gene ambiguous. V dropped 5 bases and J dropped 7 bases, with 11 bases sitting between them. This CDR3 comprises 13 residues. Germline assignment: CDR1 MNHEY and CDR2 SVGAGI. CDR3 sequence: CASSRQVREKLFF. The CDR3 DNA reads TGTGCCAGCAGTCGGCAGGTCCGTGAAAAACTGTTTTTT.

This clone is a singleton in its sample. The J gene is TRBJ2-7, the V gene TRBV18; weak D call: TRBD1 (5 bases). The V gene lost 9 bases and the J gene lost 0 bases, with 9 bases spanning the gap. This CDR3 comprises 12 residues. Germline assignment: CDR1 KGHSH and CDR2 LQKENI. The CDR3 region is CASRDSSYEQYF. The CDR3 nucleotides read TGTGCCAGTAGAGACAGCTCCTACGAGCAGTACTTC.

The CDR3: CASSRQETQYF. As DNA, the CDR3 is TGTGCCAGCAGCCGACAAGAGACCCAGTACTTC. This sequence joins TRBV7-8 and TRBJ2-5; D uncertain. With 5 bases removed from V and 2 bases from J, the gap between germline ends came to 3 bases. The germline V gene encodes CDR1 SGHVS and CDR2 FQNEAQ. The CDR3 totals 11 residues.

The V call is TRBV6-2 or TRBV6-3, the J call TRBJ2-7; D unresolved. V gave up 7 bases and J gave up 4 bases, with 17 bases separating them. Germline V gene sequence: CDR1 MNHEY, CDR2 SVGEGT. This CDR3 is built from 14 residues. CDR3 amino acids: CASTPPLSVYEQYF. The CDR3 DNA follows: TGTGCCAGCACCCCACCCCTAAGTGTTTACGAGCAGTACTTC.

The chain combines TRBV27 with TRBJ1-5; 8 nucleotides line up with TRBD1. Germline V gene data show CDR1 as MNHEY and CDR2 as SMNVEV (reference sequence). The CDR3 runs 14 residues. The junction had 2 bases not matched to a gene; V was cut back by 6 bases and J by 1 base. The CDR3: CASSRQGSNQPQHF. CDR3 nucleotide sequence: TGTGCCAGCAGCAGACAGGGGAGCAATCAGCCCCAGCATTTT.

The chain links TRBV3-1 (or the pseudogene TRBV3-2) to TRBJ1-3; D possibly corresponds to TRBD1 (5 bases). CDR1 and CDR2 from the germline V gene are LGHDT and YNNKEL (reference sequence). CDR3 length: 16 residues. With 1 base removed from V and 2 bases from J, the gap between germline ends came to 12 bases. CDR3 nucleotides: TGTGCCAGCAGCCAAGGATGGGGCAGGGCTGGAAACACCATATATTTT. Amino acids: CASSQGWGRAGNTIYF.

The count of this clone is one. This sequence joins TRBV25-1 and TRBJ1-3; D remains unclear. This CDR3 spans 15 amino acids. Germline V gene lookup returns CDR1 MGHDK and CDR2 SYGVNS. Trimming took 4 bases from V and 0 from J, leaving 10 bases between them. The CDR3 here is CASSGAGYSGNTIYF. In DNA form, the CDR3 reads TGTGCCAGCAGTGGAGCAGGATACTCTGGAAACACCATATATTTT.

This clone was recorded only once. The chain combines TRBV6-1 with TRBJ1-6, with D possibly matching TRBD1 (6 bases). Germline values: CDR1 MNHNS, CDR2 SASEGT. Trimming shortened V by 2 bases and J by 1 base, and 12 bases separated the two germline ends. This CDR3 is 17 amino acids long. The DNA of the CDR3 is TGTGCCAGCAGTGAACGACAGGCAAGATCCTATAATTCACCCCTCCACTTT. Translation gives CASSERQARSYNSPLHF.

The V gene is TRBV4-3, the J gene TRBJ1-5; unclear D gene. This CDR3 is built from 14 residues. Per germline, CDR1 LGHNA and CDR2 YSLEER. V shed 4 bases and J shed 4 bases, with 11 bases lying between them. As DNA, the CDR3 is TGCGCCAGCAGCCCCCGGACGGGGAATCAGCCCCAGCATTTT. It translates to CASSPRTGNQPQHF.

The chain has TRBV28 and TRBJ2-5; D is possibly TRBD2 (6 bases). Germline V CDR1 and CDR2: MDHEN, SYDVKM. This CDR3 is 15 amino acids long. V was pared by 6 bases and J by 5 bases, with 19 bases between. This CDR3 reads CASRKDGGSRETQYF. The CDR3 nucleotides are TGTGCCAGCAGAAAGGATGGGGGGTCGCGGGAGACCCAGTACTTC.

The chain links TRBV5-5 to TRBJ1-5; TRBD1 matches at 9 bases. Trimming cost V 4 bases and J 6 bases; bases outside gene matches: 5. CDR1 is SGHKS, CDR2 YYEKEE, per germline (reference sequence). CDR3 length equals 14 residues. The DNA for the CDR3 is TGTGCCAGCAGCCGGGACAGGGTAGGTCAGCCCCAGCATTTT. This translates into CASSRDRVGQPQHF.

In nucleotides, the CDR3 is TGTGCCAGCAGTTACTTTCCTGGGAGCTCCTACAATGAGCAGTTCTTC. Amino acid sequence: CASSYFPGSSYNEQFF. V and J are TRBV27 and TRBJ2-1, with D maybe TRBD2 (5 bases). V lost 4 bases and J lost 0, with 13 bases in between. This CDR3 comprises 16 residues. The germline V gene encodes CDR1 MNHEY and CDR2 SMNVEV (reference sequence).

V gene TRBV28 combines with J gene TRBJ1-1; perhaps TRBD1 as D (6 bases). V was pared by 7 bases and J by 4 bases, with 10 bases between. The CDR3 is made up of 12 amino acids. CDR1 MDHEN and CDR2 SYDVKM come from the germline V gene. The CDR3 loop reads CASTETGTEAFF. DNA of the CDR3: TGTGCCAGCACCGAGACAGGCACTGAAGCTTTCTTT.

The chain is built from TRBV14 and TRBJ1-1; TRBD1 matches at 10 bases. J lost 0 bases, V lost 4 bases, and 5 bases had no gene match. Germline loops: CDR1 SGHDN, CDR2 FVKESK. This CDR3 region has 16 residues. The CDR3 region is CASSPRQGALNTEAFF. The CDR3 DNA reads as TGTGCCAGCAGCCCACGACAGGGGGCTTTGAACACTGAAGCTTTCTTT.

The chain recombines TRBV27 with TRBJ2-3, with TRBD2 matching over 7 bases. This CDR3 contains 17 residues. Germline assignment: CDR1 MNHEY and CDR2 SMNVEV (reference sequence). V trimming: 4 bases; J trimming: 1 base; junction bases outside the gene matches: 11. The CDR3 spells CASSSQRAGLRTDTQYF. CDR3 DNA sequence: TGTGCCAGCAGTTCCCAGCGAGCGGGACTCCGCACAGATACGCAGTATTTT.

The rearrangement uses TRBV18 and TRBJ1-1; D is ambiguous. The CDR3 is made up of 14 amino acids. V was cut by 3 bases and J by 0 bases, with 8 bases left in between. CDR1 is KGHSH, CDR2 LQKENI, per germline. The CDR3 region is CASSPNSMNTEAFF. The CDR3 coding sequence is TGTGCCAGCTCACCCAACAGTATGAACACTGAAGCTTTCTTT.

The count of this clone is one. This chain links TRBV7-3 with TRBJ1-1; D not certain. The V and J ends lost 3 bases and 11 bases respectively, with 13 bases between them. Per germline, CDR1 SGHTA and CDR2 FQGTGA. There are 12 residues in the CDR3. CDR3 amino acids: CASSFAGRAAFF. The CDR3 region has the DNA TGTGCCAGCAGCTTCGCAGGAAGGGCCGCTTTCTTT. Complete variable domain (other parts from reference TRBV7-3 and TRBJ1-1): GAGVSQTPSNKVTEKGKYVELRCDPISGHTALYWYRQSLGQGPEFLIYFQGTGAADDSGLPNDRFFAVRPEGSVSTLKIQRTERGDSAVYLCASSFAGRAAFFGQGTRLTVV.

The chain combines TRBV4-2 with TRBJ1-1, with unresolved D. Trimming took 3 bases from V and 3 from J, leaving 8 bases between them. The length of the CDR3 is 13 residues. Germline assignment: CDR1 LGHNA and CDR2 YNFKEQ. CDR3 loop: CASSHTSDTEAFF. The CDR3 DNA reads TGTGCCAGCAGCCATACATCGGACACTGAAGCTTTCTTT.

This chain links TRBV19 with TRBJ1-5, with D unresolved. Trimming removed 5 bases from V and 6 bases from J, with 11 bases in between. Germline assignment: CDR1 LNHDA and CDR2 SQIVND (reference sequence). CDR3 length: 13 amino acids. The CDR3 coding sequence is TGTGCCAGTAGTTCCGGGGTGGGTCAGCCCCAGCATTTT. This gives the protein CASSSGVGQPQHF.

V gene TRBV7-9 combines with J gene TRBJ1-1; D remains ambiguous. Germline V CDR1 and CDR2: SEHNR, FQNEAQ (reference sequence). The V and J ends lost 5 bases and 5 bases respectively, with 12 bases between them. The CDR3 extends over 13 amino acids. The CDR3 DNA reads TGTGCCAGCAGCCCGTCTCGCAGGACTGAAGCTTTCTTT. Translating gives CASSPSRRTEAFF.

This clone was seen just once. This chain connects TRBV6-2 or TRBV6-3 to TRBJ2-7, with unresolved D. V was shortened by 6 bases and J by 1 base, with 4 bases between the two germline ends. This CDR3 region has 11 residues. Germline V gene lookup returns CDR1 MNHEY and CDR2 SVGEGT. The CDR3 sequence is CASSTSYEQYF. DNA for the CDR3: TGTGCCAGCAGCACTTCCTACGAGCAGTACTTC.

J is TRBJ1-4 and V is TRBV4-2; 9 bases line up with TRBD1. CDR1 and CDR2 (germline): LGHNA, YNFKEQ. The junction had 3 bases not matched to a gene; V was cut back by 2 bases and J by 5 bases. The CDR3 sequence is 15 residues long. CDR3: CASSQPGQGNEKLFF. The CDR3, as DNA: TGTGCCAGCAGCCAACCGGGACAGGGAAATGAAAAACTGTTTTTT.

The genes are TRBV29-1 and TRBJ2-7; D might be TRBD1 or TRBD2, each matching 5 bases. Trimming removed 7 bases from V and 6 bases from J, with 13 bases in between. The CDR3 spans 11 residues. CDR1 is SQVTM and CDR2 is ANQGSEA in the germline V gene. The CDR3 DNA sequence: TGCAGCGCCGGGACCGCGTCCGAGCAGTACTTC. Residues: CSAGTASEQYF.

The chain joins TRBV7-2 to TRBJ1-3; 9 bases are a match to TRBD1. CDR1 is SGHTA and CDR2 is FQGNSA in the germline V gene. The CDR3 is made up of 15 amino acids. Trimming cost V 5 bases and J 3 bases; bases outside gene matches: 5. CDR3 amino acids: CASSARGQGGNTIYF. CDR3 bases: TGTGCCAGCAGCGCCAGGGGACAGGGTGGAAACACCATATATTTT.

This rearrangement joins TRBV23-1 to TRBJ2-6; TRBD1 aligns across 12 bases. TRBV23-1 is known as an ORF, though its function is uncertain. Trimming cost V 5 bases and J 2 bases; bases outside gene matches: 10. CDR3 size: 19 residues. The CDR3 sequence is CASSSGQGAASAGANVLTF. As DNA, the CDR3 is TGCGCCAGCAGTTCGGGACAGGGGGCGGCGAGCGCTGGGGCCAACGTCCTGACTTTC.

The chain joins TRBV28 to TRBJ1-4, with no clear D. Germline V lookup: CDR1 MDHEN, CDR2 SYDVKM. V lost 4 bases to trimming and J lost 0 bases, with 9 bases between them. CDR3 length: 15 amino acids. CDR3 amino acids: CASSSPGTTNEKLFF. The CDR3 bases are TGTGCCAGCAGTTCACCCGGGACAACTAATGAAAAACTGTTTTTT.

The chain uses TRBV19 and TRBJ2-7, with 12 bases identical to TRBD1. V trimming: 5 bases; J trimming: 2 bases; junction bases outside the gene matches: 4. Germline assignment: CDR1 LNHDA and CDR2 SQIVND (reference sequence). The CDR3 covers 15 residues. CDR3 in amino acids: CASSSGTGGAYEQYF. DNA of the CDR3: TGTGCCAGTAGTTCCGGGACAGGGGGCGCCTACGAGCAGTACTTC.

The chain combines TRBV27 with TRBJ1-5, with D possibly TRBD1 on 6 matching bases. The V end lost 3 bases, the J end lost 8 bases, and 11 bases lay between the germline ends. This CDR3 is built from 13 residues. Germline loops: CDR1 MNHEY, CDR2 SMNVEV (reference sequence). The CDR3 nucleotides read TGTGCCAGCAGTTTTAGGAGGGGGGAGCCCCAGCATTTT. Translating gives CASSFRRGEPQHF.